The rows below give T cell receptor beta chains drawn from one sample of a study of shared clonotypes between healthy human individuals. Profiled with immunoSEQ multiplex PCR; TCRdb holds only in-frame clones, not every one. The table includes about 690,000 clones, less than 95% detected once. Sequencing was done on a sample of memory CD8+ T cells from PBMCs. The receptors shown here come from a man aged 18-30 years in good health. Some clones in this sample may be carry-over from other donors' samples. CDR3s include the opening cysteine and the closing phenylalanine or tryptophan. The order of the fields is D gene, J gene, clone size, V gene, CDR3 protein, CDR3 DNA. A D gene is named only where the DNA matches it firmly. Clone size is given for some rows only: seen once, a few or many times, or a class if the clone is expanded.

-	TRBJ2-5	-	TRBV7-8	CASSSSPIRRGETQYF	TGTGCCAGCAGCTCAAGTCCGATACGAAGGGGAGAGACCCAGTACTTC
TRBD1	TRBJ2-3	-	TRBV6-1	CASRGQGSTDTQYF	TGTGCCAGCAGGGGACAGGGGAGCACAGATACGCAGTATTTT
-	TRBJ2-1	-	TRBV7-9	CASSSAGDYNEQFF	TGTGCCAGCAGCTCCGCCGGGGACTACAATGAGCAGTTCTTC
-	TRBJ1-1	-	TRBV10-3	CAARDRAYMNTEAFF	TGTGCCGCCCGGGACCGTGCTTATATGAACACTGAAGCTTTCTTT
-	TRBJ2-7	-	TRBV28	CASSLRLMIEPSYEQYF	TGTGCCAGCAGTTTACGTCTAATGATCGAACCCTCCTACGAGCAGTACTTC
-	TRBJ1-1	few	TRBV7-9	CATGGGSRNTEAFF	TGTGCCACCGGCGGAGGGTCGAGGAACACTGAAGCTTTCTTT
-	TRBJ1-2	-	TRBV19	CASSIGPGTGYGYTF	TGTGCCAGTAGTATAGGGCCAGGGACGGGCTATGGCTACACCTTC
TRBD1	TRBJ2-5	-	TRBV28	CASSLGWTGGLETQYF	TGTGCCAGCAGTTTGGGATGGACAGGGGGTTTAGAGACCCAGTACTTC
TRBD2	TRBJ2-7	-	TRBV28	CASSPGLAGQEQYF	TGTGCCAGCAGTCCGGGACTAGCGGGTCAAGAGCAGTACTTC
-	TRBJ2-7	-	TRBV27	CASSTRQSYEQYF	TGTGCCAGCAGTACCCGACAGTCCTACGAGCAGTACTTC